The 21 T cell receptor beta chains reported below all come from one sample, sequenced in a study of blood T cell repertoires in COVID-19. Assay used: immunoSEQ multiplex PCR; TCRdb lists only in-frame clones, some missing. In the table there are about 180,000 clones, 80% to 90% of which are singletons. Sequencing was carried out using peripheral blood. Receptor source: an older woman with COVID-19, enrolled during active disease.

DNA for the CDR3: TGTGCCAGCTCACCACCGCGGGGGACGAACACTGAAGCTTTCTTT. It codes for CASSPPRGTNTEAFF. V gene TRBV18 combines with J gene TRBJ1-1, with D perhaps matching TRBD1 (5 bases). This CDR3 region has 15 residues. Trimming removed 0 bases from V and 1 base from J, with 9 bases in between. CDR1 is KGHSH and CDR2 is LQKENI in the germline V gene.

The rearrangement joins TRBV12-3 or TRBV12-4 to TRBJ1-2, with 7 bases lining up with TRBD1. Losses at the gene ends were 6 bases for V and 4 bases for J; bases not matched to a gene: 5. The CDR3 spans 13 residues. CDR3 amino acids: CASSRQGTYGYTF. The DNA of the CDR3 is TGTGCCAGCAGCCGACAGGGAACCTATGGCTACACCTTC.

The chain carries TRBV20-1 and TRBJ2-7; 7 bases are shared with TRBD2. V lost 6 bases to trimming and J lost 6 bases; unmatched junction nucleotides: 5. The CDR3 spans 11 residues. CDR1 is DFQATT, CDR2 SNEGSKA, per germline (reference sequence). The CDR3 spells CSALLAREQYF. The CDR3, as DNA: TGCAGTGCGCTACTAGCGCGCGAGCAGTACTTC.

This clone appeared a few times. V is TRBV6-5 and J is TRBJ2-7; 7 positions agree with TRBD1. The germline V gene encodes CDR1 MNHEY and CDR2 SVGAGI. This CDR3 comprises 13 residues. The V segment lost 6 bases and the J segment 5 bases; nucleotides outside the gene matches: 7. DNA of the CDR3: TGTGCCAGCAGCCGACAGGGTGGCAACGAGCAGTACTTC. Its protein product is CASSRQGGNEQYF.

The chain employs TRBV3-1 (or the pseudogene TRBV3-2) and TRBJ1-5, with TRBD1 matching 9 bases. The germline V gene encodes CDR1 LGHDT and CDR2 YNNKEL (reference sequence). This CDR3 region has 15 residues. J was trimmed by 6 bases and V by 3 bases; bases with no gene match: 6. In nucleotides, the CDR3 is TGTGCCAGCAGCCAGGGGGACAGGGAGGGTCAGCCCCAGCATTTT. Its protein is CASSQGDREGQPQHF.

J is TRBJ2-7 and V is TRBV6-5; perhaps TRBD2 as D (5 bases). Germline values: CDR1 MNHEY, CDR2 SVGAGI. The CDR3 covers 14 residues. Trimming shortened V by 2 bases and J by 2 bases, and 10 bases separated the two germline ends. In DNA form, the CDR3 reads TGTGCCAGCAGTTACATTCGGGAAACCTACGAGCAGTACTTC. It specifies CASSYIRETYEQYF.

In its sample, this clone was seen once. This chain joins TRBV28 and TRBJ1-2; TRBD1 aligns across 8 bases. V lost 2 bases to trimming and J lost 1 base; unmatched junction nucleotides: 3. The germline V gene encodes CDR1 MDHEN and CDR2 SYDVKM. This CDR3 region has 15 residues. The CDR3 reads CASSLATGDNYGYTF. The CDR3 DNA sequence: TGTGCCAGCAGTTTAGCGACAGGGGATAACTATGGCTACACCTTC.

This clone has a handful of counts. The CDR3 sequence is CAIGRTGLNEKLFF. DNA for the CDR3: TGTGCCATTGGGAGGACAGGGTTAAATGAAAAACTGTTTTTT. The chain joins TRBV10-3 to TRBJ1-4; 8 bases align to TRBD1. The CDR3 is made up of 14 amino acids. Germline V gene sequence: CDR1 ENHRY, CDR2 SYGVKD. With 9 bases clipped from V and 5 bases from J, the junction kept 8 bases outside the gene matches.

The CDR3 bases are TGCAGCGTCTCGGACAGGGCTGATGGCTACACCTTC. This codes for CSVSDRADGYTF. The V gene is TRBV29-1, the J gene TRBJ1-2; 8 nucleotides line up with TRBD1. Germline CDR1 and CDR2: SQVTM and ANQGSEA. Unmatched junction bases numbered 6, after V lost 6 bases and J lost 6 bases. The CDR3 is made up of 12 amino acids.

This rearrangement joins TRBV28 to TRBJ2-7; the D gene is possibly TRBD1 (6 bases). Trimming stripped 6 bases from V and 5 bases from J, with 14 bases between. CDR3 size: 13 residues. CDR1 and CDR2 from the germline V gene are MDHEN and SYDVKM. CDR3 in amino acids: CASSHPGVDEQYF. The CDR3 nucleotides are TGTGCCAGCAGCCATCCAGGGGTCGACGAGCAGTACTTC.

The rearrangement joins TRBV11-1 to TRBJ1-3, with 7 bases matching TRBD1. V was clipped by 4 bases and J by 0 bases; unmatched bases: 3. Germline-derived CDR1 and CDR2 are SGHAT and FQDESV (reference sequence). This CDR3 has 15 amino acids. As DNA, the CDR3 is TGTGCCAGCAGCTGGGGACAGCGCTCTGGAAACACCATATATTTT. Its translation is CASSWGQRSGNTIYF.

In DNA form, the CDR3 reads TGCGCCAGCAGCACGGAACGACTAGCGGTACGTTACAATGAGCAGTTCTTC. This encodes CASSTERLAVRYNEQFF. The gene calls are TRBV5-1 and TRBJ2-1; TRBD2 aligns across 9 bases. Germline V lookup: CDR1 SGHRS, CDR2 YFSETQ. The CDR3 totals 17 residues. V lost 4 bases, J lost 4 bases, and 12 bases stayed unmatched.

The chain joins TRBV5-1 to TRBJ1-1, with a weak D call TRBD1 (5 bases). This CDR3 is built from 15 residues. Germline loops: CDR1 SGHRS, CDR2 YFSETQ. Trimming took off 4 bases at V and 2 bases at J, with 15 bases between the two ends. CDR3 protein: CASSPGPGFNTEAFF. DNA of the CDR3: TGCGCCAGCAGCCCCGGACCAGGGTTCAACACTGAAGCTTTCTTT.

V is TRBV25-1 and J is TRBJ2-3; 7 positions match TRBD1. The junction had 4 bases not matched to a gene; V was cut back by 4 bases and J by 0 bases. The CDR3 runs to 15 residues. CDR1 and CDR2 (germline): MGHDK, SYGVNS. The CDR3 spells CASSGGQESTDTQYF. In DNA, the CDR3 is TGTGCCAGCAGTGGCGGACAGGAAAGCACAGATACGCAGTATTTT.

The V call is TRBV5-1, the J call TRBJ2-2; D not resolved. Germline V gene sequence: CDR1 SGHRS, CDR2 YFSETQ. Trimming took off 4 bases at V and 7 bases at J, with 17 bases between the two ends. The CDR3 has 15 amino acids. This CDR3 reads CASSPTTTSDGELFF. Here the CDR3 DNA reads TGCGCCAGCAGCCCCACTACCACTTCCGACGGGGAGCTGTTTTTT.

The chain carries TRBV7-9 and TRBJ1-4, with 8 positions matching TRBD1. Germline values: CDR1 SEHNR, CDR2 FQNEAQ (reference sequence). V shed 4 bases and J 3 bases; nucleotides not matched to a gene: 4. The length of the CDR3 is 15 residues. This CDR3 reads CASSSDRAANEKLFF. In nucleotides, the CDR3 is TGTGCCAGCAGCTCGGACAGGGCAGCTAATGAAAAACTGTTTTTT.

This chain joins TRBV6-2 or TRBV6-3 and TRBJ2-7; TRBD2 agrees at 7 bases. The V and J ends lost 4 bases and 4 bases, in that order; junction bases with no gene match: 1. The CDR3 runs to 12 residues. CDR1 and CDR2 from the germline V gene are MNHEY and SVGEGT. Written as DNA, the CDR3 is TGTGCCAGCAGTTTGGGGGGGTACGAGCAGTACTTC. Protein: CASSLGGYEQYF.

This clone was observed a single time. The rearrangement links TRBV4-3 to TRBJ2-3, with D tentatively TRBD2 (5 bases). This CDR3 region has 15 residues. Trimming removed 1 base at V and 6 bases at J, with 14 bases between. Germline V gene sequence: CDR1 LGHNA, CDR2 YSLEER. The CDR3 loop reads CASSQGERVVDTQYF. The CDR3 coding sequence is TGCGCCAGCAGCCAAGGGGAGCGTGTGGTGGATACGCAGTATTTT.

The V call is TRBV7-8, the J call TRBJ1-1; TRBD1 matches at 7 bases. Germline trimming cut 3 bases from V and 0 bases from J; bases unmatched to any gene: 13. Germline CDR1 and CDR2: SGHVS and FQNEAQ. CDR3 length equals 18 residues. The CDR3 DNA reads as TGTGCCAGCAGCTTTAATTTTGACAGGGTCGGACTGAACACTGAAGCTTTCTTT. Its translation: CASSFNFDRVGLNTEAFF.

V and J are TRBV5-4 and TRBJ2-5; 7 bases match TRBD1. From germline, CDR1 is SGHNT and CDR2 YYREEE (reference sequence). The J segment lost 6 bases and the V segment lost 4 bases, leaving 3 bases of the junction unmatched. The CDR3 totals 12 residues. The CDR3 sequence: CASSVTGQTQYF. The CDR3 DNA sequence: TGTGCCAGCAGCGTGACAGGGCAGACCCAGTACTTC.

Only one count was recorded for this clone. This chain joins TRBV6-7 and TRBJ1-1; D unclear. TRBV6-7 carries the ORF label, with uncertain function. CDR3 length: 9 residues. Trimming removed 7 bases at V and 8 bases at J, with 5 bases between. Written as DNA, the CDR3 is TGTGCCAGCACGGGAGAAGCTTTCTTT. This codes for CASTGEAFF.